Listed below are T cell receptor beta chains from one sample, sequenced in a study of OX40 agonist ivuxolimab in advanced cancers. Here immunoSEQ multiplex PCR was the method, and the copy in TCRdb shows in-frame clones only, minus some. The repertoire holds fewer than 55,000 clones, with around nine tenths as singletons. Sequencing was performed on CD4+ or CD8+ T cells sorted from blood, taken in a trial of the OX40 agonist ivuxolimab. The receptor set was obtained from an adult with an advanced solid tumor such as melanoma, head and neck, liver or kidney cancer. CDR3s include the opening cysteine and the closing phenylalanine or tryptophan. Each record gives: J gene, D gene, V gene, CDR3 protein, CDR3 DNA. A D gene is named only where the DNA matches it firmly.

TRBJ2-7 TRBD2 TRBV11-3 CASSQSREVEVYEQYF TGTGCCAGCAGCCAATCCCGGGAGGTCGAAGTGTACGAGCAGTACTTC
TRBJ2-2 . TRBV19 CASVDKGQHGELFF TGTGCCAGTGTCGACAAGGGCCAACACGGGGAGCTGTTTTTT
TRBJ1-1 . TRBV29-1 CSVGTVNTEAFF TGCAGCGTTGGGACAGTGAACACTGAAGCTTTCTTT
TRBJ1-5 . TRBV6-5 CASSLAGSNQPQHF TGTGCCAGCAGTTTAGCCGGGAGCAATCAGCCCCAGCATTTT
TRBJ2-1 TRBD2 TRBV11-2 CASSLDRGGGNEQFF TGTGCCAGCAGCTTAGATCGGGGGGGAGGCAATGAGCAGTTCTTC
TRBJ2-2 TRBD1 TRBV6-1 CASSEMDRDGGELFF TGTGCCAGCAGTGAAATGGACAGGGACGGCGGGGAGCTGTTTTTT
TRBJ2-1 TRBD2 TRBV6-5 CASSYPASPGRNEQFF TGTGCCAGCAGTTACCCCGCTAGCCCCGGGAGGAATGAGCAGTTCTTC
TRBJ2-7 TRBD2 TRBV6-5 CASRDGRWNEQYF TGTGCCAGCAGGGACGGGAGGTGGAACGAGCAGTACTTC
TRBJ1-6 . TRBV27 CASSFGLLNSPLHF TGTGCCAGCAGTTTCGGGCTTTTAAATTCACCCCTCCACTTT
TRBJ2-1 . TRBV5-1 CASSLWWDNLVEQFF TGCGCCAGCAGCTTATGGTGGGACAATCTGGTTGAGCAGTTCTTC